This T cell receptor (beta chain) stems from a study of blood T cells in healthy people across ages. This clonotype was seen more than once but under ten times. Combining a sample-barcoded 5' primer with a J-beta primer mix, a second PCR ran for roughly 7 to 11 cycles. Each CDR3 protein gets one entry after TCRdb re-called the 5' RACE reads with MiXCR. The sample lists around 820,000 distinct CDR3 sequences; 20% to 30% were seen once. The CDR3 runs 16 residues. The V and J ends lost 7 bases and 0 bases respectively, with 16 bases between them. The germline CDR1 and CDR2 sequences are MDHEN and SYDVKM. The same specimen was also included in a second study, on T cells of mothers and their children.

The source of this sequence is a boy aged 5-17 years in good health. The V call is TRBV28, the J call TRBJ2-1, with TRBD2 as a possible D gene (5 bases). The material sequenced was blood. CDR3 residues: CASTIVGVTSYNEQFF. The CDR3 DNA follows: TGTGCCAGCACCATCGTCGGGGTAACCTCCTACAATGAGCAGTTCTTC.